The 29 T cell receptor beta chains listed next were all sequenced from one sample in a study of Graves' ophthalmopathy and Graves' hyperthyroidism. Scientists amplified the TCR beta CDR3 regions from RNA transcripts. HTBI primers primed a first-round RT-PCR, and a second-round multiplex PCR followed. MiXCR, run by TCRdb on the multiplex PCR reads, gives a single entry per CDR3 protein. The table shows 400,000 or so distinct CDR3 sequences, with about 15% occurring only once. The sequenced sample was peripheral blood. These receptors were taken from an adult woman with stable Graves' hyperthyroidism.

This clonotype was counted many times. V and J are TRBV6-2 or TRBV6-3 and TRBJ2-7; 14 positions agree with TRBD2. After removal of 5 bases from V and 1 base from J, the junction contained 7 bases not matched to a gene. This CDR3 comprises 17 residues. Germline values: CDR1 MNHEY, CDR2 SVGEGT. The CDR3 sequence: CASSGGTSGSKSYEQYF. In DNA form, the CDR3 reads TGTGCCAGCAGTGGCGGGACTAGCGGGAGCAAATCCTACGAGCAGTACTTC.

This clonotype was observed many times. V gene TRBV11-2 combines with J gene TRBJ2-5, with D perhaps TRBD2 (5 bases). The CDR3 is 15 amino acids. With 5 bases removed from V and 1 base from J, the gap between germline ends came to 14 bases. CDR1 and CDR2 from the germline V gene are SGHAT and FQNNGV. The CDR3: CASSANLLAQETQYF. In DNA form, the CDR3 reads TGTGCCAGCAGCGCCAACCTTCTAGCCCAAGAGACCCAGTACTTC.

This clonotype was observed many times. The V and J genes are TRBV28 and TRBJ1-1; D remains unclear. The CDR3 has 13 residues. V was trimmed by 7 bases and J by 4 bases, leaving 13 bases between them. Germline V gene lookup returns CDR1 MDHEN and CDR2 SYDVKM. This chain's CDR3 is CASTLGYSTEAFF. The DNA for the CDR3 is TGTGCCAGCACCCTGGGGTATTCCACTGAAGCTTTCTTT.

A remark on this clonotype: A junction end diverges from the germline sequence, so it may reflect a read error. This chain connects TRBV6-5 to TRBJ1-5; no firm D call. This CDR3 is 17 amino acids long. Per the germline V gene, CDR1 is MNHEY and CDR2 is SVGAGI. CDR3 in DNA: TGTGCCAGCAGTTACCGGGCGACTGTCGATAGCAATCAGCCCCAACATTTT. It is translated as CASSYRATVDSNQPQHF.

This chain links TRBV12-3 or TRBV12-4 with TRBJ2-7; D not certain. This CDR3 contains 14 residues. Trimming shortened V by 3 bases and J by 2 bases, and 11 bases separated the two germline ends. The CDR3 region has the DNA TGTGCCAGCAGTTTCTTGCATGCCCCCTACGAGCAGTACTTC. It encodes CASSFLHAPYEQYF.

This clonotype was detected ten times or more. The chain links TRBV30 to TRBJ2-5, with 8 bases fitting TRBD2. Germline V lookup: CDR1 GTSNPN, CDR2 SVGIG (reference sequence). V lost 3 bases, J lost 1 base, and 4 bases stayed unmatched. This CDR3 has 14 amino acids. CDR3 amino acids: CAWRAGLAQETQYF. The CDR3 region has the DNA TGTGCCTGGAGGGCAGGACTAGCCCAAGAGACCCAGTACTTC. Combining the CDR3 with reference TRBV30 and TRBJ2-5 gives the whole variable domain SQTIHQWPATLVQPVGSPLSLECTVEGTSNPNLYWYRQAAGRGLQLLFYSVGIGQISSEVPQNLSASRPQDRQFILSSKKLLLSDSGFYLCAWRAGLAQETQYFGPGTRLLVL.

Many counts were recorded for this clonotype. The chain uses TRBV27 and TRBJ2-2, with D perhaps TRBD1 (5 bases). The germline gives CDR1 MNHEY, CDR2 SMNVEV (reference sequence). This CDR3 is built from 16 residues. V lost 6 bases and J lost 0, with 14 bases in between. CDR3 region: CASRPRGAPNTGELFF. CDR3 sequence (DNA): TGTGCCAGCAGACCTAGGGGCGCCCCGAACACCGGGGAGCTGTTTTTT.

This clonotype was seen at least ten times. J is TRBJ2-7 and V is TRBV12-3 or TRBV12-4; the D is unclear. The CDR3 sequence is 12 residues long. V shed 5 bases and J shed 6 bases, with 11 bases lying between them. The CDR3 region is CASSPQVGEQYF. The CDR3 DNA reads TGTGCCAGCAGTCCCCAGGTGGGCGAGCAGTACTTC.

This clonotype was seen repeatedly, ten times or more. The V gene is TRBV29-1, the J gene TRBJ1-1, with D possibly matching TRBD1 (6 bases). The CDR3 has 14 residues. With 6 bases removed from V and 1 base from J, the gap between germline ends came to 15 bases. Germline CDR1 and CDR2: SQVTM and ANQGSEA. The CDR3: CSVYEGDGNTEAFF. The CDR3 region has the DNA TGCAGCGTGTATGAGGGGGATGGGAACACTGAAGCTTTCTTT. The whole variable domain, remainder taken from reference TRBV29-1 and TRBJ1-1, is SAVISQKPSRDICQRGTSLTIQCQVDSQVTMMFWYRQQPGQSLTLIATANQGSEATYESGFVIDKFPISRPNLTFSTLTVSNMSPEDSSIYLCSVYEGDGNTEAFFGQGTRLTVV.

This clonotype was observed many times. This chain links TRBV5-1 with TRBJ2-7; D remains unclear. The CDR3 loop spans 13 amino acids. Germline CDR1 SGHRS, CDR2 YFSETQ. Trimming took off 0 bases at V and 9 bases at J, with 13 bases between the two ends. The CDR3 DNA sequence: TGCGCCAGCAGCTTGGGGCGGCCCGACGGGCAGTACTTC. It encodes CASSLGRPDGQYF.

This clonotype was counted a few times. The J gene is TRBJ1-2, the V gene TRBV27; 7 positions match TRBD1. Trimming removed 4 bases from V and 8 bases from J; junction bases left unmatched: 16. Germline assignment: CDR1 MNHEY and CDR2 SMNVEV (reference sequence). CDR3 length equals 16 residues. The CDR3 sequence: CASSSTPGGGGRGYTF. CDR3 coding DNA: TGTGCCAGCAGTTCTACGCCAGGGGGGGGCGGAAGAGGCTACACCTTC.

This sequence joins TRBV12-3 or TRBV12-4 and TRBJ1-1; no reliable D call. V lost 10 bases, J lost 2 bases, and 14 bases lay in between. The CDR3 length is 13 residues. The CDR3 DNA reads as TGTGCCACTGTCGACAAAGCTAACACTGAAGCTTTCTTT. Its protein product is CATVDKANTEAFF.

This clonotype was seen many times. This chain uses TRBV6-2 or TRBV6-3 with TRBJ2-7, with a weak D call TRBD2 (6 bases). The CDR3 extends over 15 amino acids. V was clipped by 2 bases and J by 3 bases, with 14 bases between them. Germline V CDR1 and CDR2: MNHEY, SVGEGT. The CDR3 reads CASSYHGSWVYEQYF. The DNA for the CDR3 is TGTGCCAGCAGTTACCACGGGAGCTGGGTCTACGAGCAGTACTTC.

This clonotype came up a few times. The chain combines TRBV6-5 with TRBJ2-2; D is unresolved. Trimming pared 0 bases from V and 0 bases from J, leaving 11 bases between. The CDR3 runs 17 residues. Germline V gene sequence: CDR1 MNHEY, CDR2 SVGAGI. CDR3: CASSYSVLGSNTGELFF. In nucleotides, the CDR3 is TGTGCCAGCAGTTACTCGGTACTTGGCTCGAACACCGGGGAGCTGTTTTTT.

Regarding this clonotype: Lacking the conserved final phenylalanine or tryptophan, this CDR3 likely reflects a read error. V is TRBV12-3 or TRBV12-4 and J is TRBJ2-1; D possibly corresponds to TRBD1 (5 bases). The V and J ends lost 6 bases and 2 bases respectively, with 26 bases between them. The CDR3 is 19 residues long. In nucleotides, the CDR3 is TGTGCCAGCAGCTCCACTGCAACGACAGCTGGCCAAGCCTACAATGAGCAGTTCTCC. This codes for CASSSTATTAGQAYNEQFS.

This clonotype was observed many times. The chain employs TRBV6-1 and TRBJ2-7; 8 bases line up with TRBD1. J lost 1 base, V lost 5 bases, and 7 bases had no gene match. Per the germline V gene, CDR1 is MNHNS and CDR2 is SASEGT. The CDR3 length is 15 residues. The CDR3 region has the DNA TGTGCCAGCAGTCCCCTTGACAGGGGTTCCTACGAGCAGTACTTC. Translated: CASSPLDRGSYEQYF.

The chain joins TRBV18 to TRBJ1-1; no definite D call. With 5 bases removed from V and 2 bases from J, the gap between germline ends came to 12 bases. This CDR3 has 14 residues. Germline loops: CDR1 KGHSH, CDR2 LQKENI. The CDR3: CASSTWSTNTEAFF. Written as DNA, the CDR3 is TGTGCCAGCTCAACTTGGAGTACCAACACTGAAGCTTTCTTT.

This clonotype was counted many times. The chain recombines TRBV7-8 with TRBJ1-5; D unclear. The germline CDR1 and CDR2 sequences are SGHVS and FQNEAQ. Deletions cut 8 bases from V and 7 bases from J, with 15 bases between. There are 13 residues in the CDR3. The CDR3 DNA reads as TGTGCCAGCGGGCCGGGCCCGACCCAGCCCCAGCATTTT. This gives the protein CASGPGPTQPQHF.

This clonotype has a count of ten or more. The chain carries TRBV5-1 and TRBJ2-7; D is undetermined. From germline, CDR1 is SGHRS and CDR2 YFSETQ. CDR3 size: 16 residues. Between the trimmed V and J ends, which lost 7 bases and 0 bases, there was a span of 20 bases. The CDR3: CASHSTFQRHSYEQYF. CDR3 nucleotide sequence: TGCGCCAGCCACTCCACCTTCCAACGACACTCCTACGAGCAGTACTTC.

This clonotype was found many times. V usage is TRBV29-1 and J usage is TRBJ2-7; no firm D call. CDR1 is SQVTM and CDR2 is ANQGSEA in the germline V gene. The CDR3 totals 10 residues. With 7 bases removed from V and 6 bases from J, the gap between germline ends came to 10 bases. The CDR3 is CSAGTFEQYF. CDR3 sequence (DNA): TGCAGCGCCGGTACTTTCGAGCAGTACTTC.

The count of this clonotype is one. The V call is TRBV6-5, the J call TRBJ2-7, with TRBD1 identical over 9 bases. V lost 0 bases to trimming and J lost 8 bases; unmatched junction nucleotides: 11. The CDR3 length is 16 residues. CDR1 and CDR2 from the germline V gene are MNHEY and SVGAGI. CDR3 in DNA: TGTGCCAGCAGTTACTCGTTATTAACGGGACAGGGAAAGCAGTACTTC. The encoded protein is CASSYSLLTGQGKQYF.

This chain connects TRBV6-2 or TRBV6-3 to TRBJ1-1; D not certain. Germline CDR1 is MNHEY and CDR2 is SVGEGT. This CDR3 is 13 amino acids long. The V end was cut by 6 bases, the J end by 1 base, with 9 bases between. CDR3: CASRKTPNTEAFF. The CDR3 DNA sequence: TGTGCCAGCAGGAAAACACCGAACACTGAAGCTTTCTTT.

The table lists this clonotype with many counts. V gene TRBV20-1 combines with J gene TRBJ1-1; D uncertain. V lost 3 bases to trimming and J lost 1 base, with 9 bases between them. This CDR3 spans 13 amino acids. Per germline, CDR1 DFQATT and CDR2 SNEGSKA (reference sequence). The CDR3 spells CSARVGSNTEAFF. CDR3 DNA: TGCAGTGCTAGGGTGGGGTCGAACACTGAAGCTTTCTTT.

This clonotype was seen many times. CDR3 loop: CASRTQGARAGQPQHF. The DNA for the CDR3 is TGTGCCAGCAGAACACAGGGGGCCCGAGCAGGCCAGCCCCAGCATTTT. The rearrangement uses TRBV6-2 or TRBV6-3 and TRBJ1-5; 9 bases line up with TRBD1. The V gene's germline CDR1 is MNHEY and CDR2 SVGEGT. CDR3 size: 16 residues. With 6 bases clipped from V and 7 bases from J, the junction kept 13 bases outside the gene matches.

This clonotype showed up many times. V gene TRBV18 combines with J gene TRBJ1-6; weak D call: TRBD1 (6 bases). CDR1 and CDR2 (germline): KGHSH, LQKENI. Trimming pared 6 bases from V and 6 bases from J, leaving 18 bases between. CDR3 length: 16 residues. Here the CDR3 reads CASSNRGGQLNSPLHF. In DNA form, the CDR3 reads TGTGCCAGCTCTAACCGCGGGGGGCAGCTTAATTCACCCCTCCACTTT.

J is TRBJ1-2 and V is TRBV4-1, with D perhaps matching TRBD1 (5 bases). Germline CDR1 and CDR2: MGHRA and YSYEKL. This CDR3 spans 15 amino acids. The V and J ends lost 1 base and 6 bases respectively, with 15 bases between them. CDR3 sequence: CASSQGVGGGDGYTF. The CDR3 coding sequence is TGCGCCAGCAGCCAAGGAGTGGGGGGTGGTGATGGCTACACCTTC.

Comments on this clonotype: Germline and junction disagree at one end, which may indicate a read error. The rearrangement links TRBV7-9 to TRBJ2-5; D remains ambiguous. The CDR3 totals 11 residues. The germline gives CDR1 SEHNR, CDR2 FQNEAQ (reference sequence). Written as DNA, the CDR3 is TGTTCCAGCAGCTTCTCGGAGACCCAGTACTTC. Its protein product is CSSSFSETQYF.

This clonotype was found many times. The chain employs TRBV7-2 and TRBJ2-2, with D perhaps matching TRBD2 (6 bases). Trimming pared 7 bases from V and 10 bases from J, leaving 19 bases between. Germline assignment: CDR1 SGHTA and CDR2 FQGNSA. This CDR3 comprises 14 residues. This chain's CDR3 is CASILGGSRLELFF. Here the CDR3 DNA reads TGTGCCAGCATCCTCGGGGGATCCCGCCTGGAGCTGTTTTTT.

This clonotype was seen ten or more times. The junction differs from germline at one of its ends, possibly a read error. This sequence joins TRBV2 and TRBJ2-4; D uncertain. This CDR3 has 13 residues. Germline lookup yields CDR1 SNHLY and CDR2 FYNNEI. CDR3 protein: CASSVGGKNIKYF. The CDR3 DNA sequence: TGTGCCAGCAGTGTGGGTGGCAAAAACATTAAGTACTTC.